Presented here are 18 T cell receptor beta chains from one specimen sequenced in a study of CD8+ T cells in alopecia areata (dated by TCRdb to about 2018). Explained via the paper, the time point label denotes: roughly 24 weeks on oral tofacitinib. Explained via the paper, the treatment or condition label denotes: oral pan-JAK inhibitor, 5-10 mg twice daily. To prepare the library, the immunoSEQ multiplex PCR assay was applied. To provide template for TCR sequencing, every sample had RNA extracted and reverse transcribed into cDNA. TCRdb obtained this table from immuneACCESS and retained in-frame rearrangements with V and J assigned. These tables miss some clones; where compared with another copy, unresolved V genes account for less than half of the shortfall, and the remainder is unexplained. This sample has 180,000 or so clones in its table, and 58% of those were observed once. 5% to 6% of the sample is taken by the ten largest.

The source was CD4+ T cells sorted from blood, collected at week 24, from a patient treated with tofacitinib. Receptors were obtained from a human donor with alopecia areata.

The CDR3 is CATSALPGTDTQYF. CDR3 sequence (DNA): TGTGCCACCTCTGCCCTTCCAGGTACAGATACGCAGTATTTT. The chain is built from TRBV10-3 and TRBJ2-3, with no clear D. This CDR3 spans 14 amino acids. The germline CDR1 and CDR2 sequences are ENHRY and SYGVKD. The V gene lost 10 bases and the J gene lost 3 bases, with 17 bases spanning the gap.

This clone came up a few times. This rearrangement joins TRBV7-8 to TRBJ2-3; perhaps TRBD2 as D (5 bases). The ends were cut back, 1 base at V and 2 bases at J, with 22 bases in the middle. Germline V CDR1 and CDR2: SGHVS, FQNEAQ. The CDR3 covers 19 residues. The CDR3 DNA reads as TGTGCCAGCAGCTTAGATAGAGGGCCCTTAGTTAATCCCACAGATACGCAGTATTTT. This gives the protein CASSLDRGPLVNPTDTQYF.

This chain links TRBV2 with TRBJ1-4; TRBD1 matches at 7 bases. J lost 7 bases, V lost 6 bases, and 5 bases had no gene match. Germline V gene lookup returns CDR1 SNHLY and CDR2 FYNNEI. This CDR3 comprises 13 residues. CDR3 coding DNA: TGTGCCAGCAGACCAGGGGGGAGTGAAAAACTGTTTTTT. It translates to CASRPGGSEKLFF.

This clone was detected only once. For the CDR3, the DNA is TGTGCCAGCAGCTTAGTTGTCCCGCGGGAGCTGTTTTTT. This translates into CASSLVVPRELFF. V gene TRBV7-9 combines with J gene TRBJ2-2; D is ambiguous. Trimming cost V 1 base and J 9 bases, with 9 bases left between them. Per germline, CDR1 SEHNR and CDR2 FQNEAQ (reference sequence). The CDR3 runs to 13 residues.

The chain uses TRBV29-1 and TRBJ1-1; no clear D. The germline CDR1 and CDR2 sequences are SQVTM and ANQGSEA. The CDR3 has 14 residues. Trimming pared 2 bases from V and 5 bases from J, leaving 15 bases between. The CDR3 loop reads CSVELTGGWTEAFF. CDR3 nucleotides: TGCAGCGTTGAACTAACGGGAGGGTGGACTGAAGCTTTCTTT. The full variable domain, its missing parts supplied by reference TRBV29-1 and TRBJ1-1, is SAVISQKPSRDICQRGTSLTIQCQVDSQVTMMFWYRQQPGQSLTLIATANQGSEATYESGFVIDKFPISRPNLTFSTLTVSNMSPEDSSIYLCSVELTGGWTEAFFGQGTRLTVV.

This clone has just a few counts. V gene TRBV5-6 combines with J gene TRBJ2-5, with no clear D. This CDR3 contains 13 residues. Germline V gene data show CDR1 as SGHDT and CDR2 as YYEEEE. V was trimmed by 1 base and J by 4 bases, leaving 8 bases between them. CDR3 in amino acids: CASSLNPGETQYF. CDR3 DNA sequence: TGTGCCAGCAGCTTGAACCCGGGAGAGACCCAGTACTTC.

This chain connects TRBV29-1 to TRBJ2-6; D is unclear. Germline V gene sequence: CDR1 SQVTM, CDR2 ANQGSEA. CDR3 length: 15 residues. V was trimmed by 6 bases and J by 0 bases, leaving 12 bases between them. CDR3 residues: CSVELGSSGANVLTF. The CDR3, as DNA: TGCAGCGTGGAGTTGGGCAGCTCTGGGGCCAACGTCCTGACTTTC.

The rearrangement links TRBV2 to TRBJ1-2, with a tentative D call TRBD1 (5 bases). CDR1 is SNHLY and CDR2 is FYNNEI in the germline V gene. The CDR3 consists of 13 residues. Trimming pared 3 bases from V and 4 bases from J, leaving 9 bases between. The CDR3 sequence: CASSEGVGYGYTF. CDR3 DNA sequence: TGTGCCAGCAGTGAGGGGGTCGGCTATGGCTACACCTTC.

This clone was observed a single time. The V and J genes are TRBV2 and TRBJ2-3; unclear D gene. Looked up from germline, CDR1 is SNHLY and CDR2 is FYNNEI. Trimming took off 0 bases at V and 1 base at J, with 5 bases between the two ends. The CDR3 sequence is 14 residues long. The CDR3 DNA follows: TGTGCCAGCAGTGAAGCGGCAGGCACAGATACGCAGTATTTT. It encodes CASSEAAGTDTQYF.

This clone was seen only a few times. The chain carries TRBV2 and TRBJ2-4; D not certain. V lost 8 bases and J 1 base, leaving 6 bases between the germline ends. This CDR3 region has 12 residues. CDR1 SNHLY and CDR2 FYNNEI come from the germline V gene. The CDR3 region is CASVGAKNIQYF. The CDR3 coding sequence is TGTGCCAGCGTTGGGGCCAAAAACATTCAGTACTTC.

This clone has more than one count but fewer than ten. The gene calls are TRBV29-1 and TRBJ2-2, with TRBD1 matching 12 bases. Unmatched junction bases numbered 13, after V lost 7 bases and J lost 7 bases. The V gene's germline CDR1 is SQVTM and CDR2 ANQGSEA. CDR3 length: 16 amino acids. The CDR3 region has the DNA TGCAGCGGCAGCCGGGACAGGGGGCAGTATGGCGGGGAGCTGTTTTTT. As protein: CSGSRDRGQYGGELFF.

The chain couples TRBV6-1 to TRBJ1-2; D might be TRBD1 (6 bases). This CDR3 spans 17 amino acids. V was shortened by 0 bases and J by 2 bases, with 16 bases between the two germline ends. Germline V gives CDR1 MNHNS, CDR2 SASEGT. The CDR3 coding sequence is TGTGCCAGCAGTGAAGCAGCAGGGGATTCCCCAAACTATGGCTACACCTTC. Translating gives CASSEAAGDSPNYGYTF.

This clone turned up a few times. The chain carries TRBV11-1 and TRBJ1-1; maybe TRBD1 (6 bases). The ends were cut back, 1 base at V and 7 bases at J, with 10 bases in the middle. This CDR3 contains 13 residues. Germline V CDR1 and CDR2: SGHAT, FQDESV (reference sequence). This chain's CDR3 is CASSLDRAGEAFF. CDR3 DNA sequence: TGTGCCAGCAGCTTAGACAGGGCGGGTGAAGCTTTCTTT. The full variable domain, with the rest looked up from reference TRBV11-1 and TRBJ1-1, is EAEVAQSPRYKITEKSQAVAFWCDPISGHATLYWYRQILGQGPELLVQFQDESVVDDSQLPKDRFSAERLKGVDSTLKIQPAELGDSAMYLCASSLDRAGEAFFGQGTRLTVV.

This chain uses TRBV29-1 with TRBJ1-1; D is uncertain. Germline CDR1 SQVTM, CDR2 ANQGSEA. V lost 5 bases to trimming and J lost 1 base, with 14 bases between them. The CDR3 extends over 14 amino acids. CDR3 DNA: TGCAGCGTTCAGCGGGGAGTGGGGAACACTGAAGCTTTCTTT. Protein product: CSVQRGVGNTEAFF.

CDR3 region: CASSEARVNEQFF. CDR3 DNA: TGTGCCAGCAGTGAAGCCAGGGTCAATGAGCAGTTCTTC. The V gene is TRBV2, the J gene TRBJ2-1; D possibly corresponds to TRBD1 (5 bases). Trimming stripped 0 bases from V and 6 bases from J, with 6 bases between. Germline assignment: CDR1 SNHLY and CDR2 FYNNEI. This CDR3 spans 13 amino acids.

The J gene is TRBJ1-1, the V gene TRBV30, with a tentative D call TRBD1 (5 bases). CDR1 GTSNPN and CDR2 SVGIG come from the germline V gene (reference sequence). With 7 bases removed from V and 4 bases from J, the gap between germline ends came to 13 bases. The CDR3 is made up of 12 amino acids. The CDR3 DNA reads as TGTGCCTCCCAACGGGACGTCACTGAAGCTTTCTTT. Protein sequence: CASQRDVTEAFF.

This chain uses TRBV2 with TRBJ2-2, with TRBD1 matching 7 bases. The germline V gene has CDR1 SNHLY and CDR2 FYNNEI. The CDR3 length is 17 residues. J lost 0 bases, V lost 2 bases, and 6 bases had no gene match. The CDR3 loop reads CASSESRGFANTGELFF. DNA of the CDR3: TGTGCCAGCAGTGAATCCAGGGGGTTTGCGAACACCGGGGAGCTGTTTTTT.

V is TRBV7-9 and J is TRBJ2-5; 7 bases fit TRBD2. The V segment lost 3 bases and the J segment 1 base; nucleotides outside the gene matches: 2. The CDR3 runs to 14 residues. Germline loops: CDR1 SEHNR, CDR2 FQNEAQ (reference sequence). The CDR3 bases are TGTGCCAGCAGCTTGGGGGGGTCCCAAGAGACCCAGTACTTC. Encoded protein: CASSLGGSQETQYF.